Each of the 24 T cell receptor beta chains below was sequenced from the same sample in a study of neurological immune-mediated disorders. Via MiXCR, TCRdb re-called the 5' RACE reads, giving one row per CDR3 protein. The profile shows about 66,000 distinct CDR3 sequences, around a tenth of them singletons. Time point in this sample: longitudinal time-point 2. Sample: PBMCs. The receptors were gathered from a man between 25 and 39 years old in good health.

This clonotype was observed many times. J is TRBJ2-4 and V is TRBV28, with 15 bases fitting TRBD2. The CDR3 consists of 18 residues. Losses at the gene ends were 5 bases for V and 4 bases for J; bases not matched to a gene: 9. Germline assignment: CDR1 MDHEN and CDR2 SYDVKM. The CDR3 bases are TGTGCCAGCAGTATTACCGGGACTAGCGGGAGGATAAAAAACATTCAGTACTTC. Its protein is CASSITGTSGRIKNIQYF.

This clonotype was counted at least ten times. The chain is built from TRBV27 and TRBJ2-1, with D maybe TRBD2 (6 bases). Per germline, CDR1 MNHEY and CDR2 SMNVEV (reference sequence). Trimming removed 6 bases from V and 6 bases from J, with 18 bases in between. The CDR3 runs 15 residues. The CDR3 protein is CASSRGRLGFNEQFF. In DNA form, the CDR3 reads TGTGCCAGCAGCCGGGGGAGGCTAGGGTTCAATGAGCAGTTCTTC.

This clonotype was counted many times. CDR3 DNA: TGCAGTGCTAGAAAAAATTCCGGGAACGAGCAGTACTTC. It is translated as CSARKNSGNEQYF. The chain uses TRBV20-1 and TRBJ2-7; tentatively, D is TRBD2 (5 bases). CDR1 and CDR2 from the germline V gene are DFQATT and SNEGSKA (reference sequence). CDR3 length equals 13 residues. Trimming left V 2 bases short and J 5 bases short, with 13 bases between.

This clonotype was seen many times. This rearrangement joins TRBV28 to TRBJ2-7; D possibly corresponds to TRBD1 (6 bases). Trimming cost V 8 bases and J 2 bases, with 19 bases left between them. The CDR3 extends over 15 amino acids. CDR1 is MDHEN and CDR2 is SYDVKM in the germline V gene. The CDR3 nucleotides are TGTGCCAGCGAAAAACGAGGACAGATTACCTACGAGCAGTACTTC. It encodes CASEKRGQITYEQYF.

This clonotype was observed at least ten times. This rearrangement joins TRBV5-5 to TRBJ2-1; 11 bases match TRBD2. The CDR3 length is 15 residues. V trimming: 2 bases; J trimming: 9 bases; junction bases outside the gene matches: 7. CDR1 is SGHKS and CDR2 is YYEKEE in the germline V gene (reference sequence). CDR3 DNA: TGTGCCAGCAGCTTTACTAGCGGGAGAGGGAGTGAGCAGTTCTTC. Translating gives CASSFTSGRGSEQFF.

A remark on this clonotype: Its ends do not fully match the called genes, so a read error is possible. V and J are TRBV4-3 and TRBJ1-1; no reliable D call. The CDR3 sequence is 14 residues long. The germline CDR1 and CDR2 sequences are LGHNA and YSLEER. The CDR3 loop is CASSLSGNITEAFF. The CDR3 region has the DNA TGCGCCAGTAGCCTGTCGGGAAATATCACTGAAGCTTTCTTT.

This clonotype was observed many times. This chain uses TRBV5-1 with TRBJ2-7; D is possibly TRBD1 (6 bases). Trimming removed 3 bases at V and 5 bases at J, with 15 bases between. The CDR3 covers 14 residues. The germline CDR1 and CDR2 sequences are SGHRS and YFSETQ. For the CDR3, the DNA is TGCGCCAGCAGCTCCGGGACATATCCGAACGAGCAGTACTTC. It is translated as CASSSGTYPNEQYF.

This clonotype was picked up many times. The chain couples TRBV5-1 to TRBJ2-6; D possibly uses TRBD1 or TRBD2 (5 bases each). Germline V gene data show CDR1 as SGHRS and CDR2 as YFSETQ. The CDR3 length is 15 residues. V was clipped by 2 bases and J by 4 bases, with 10 bases between them. Written as DNA, the CDR3 is TGCGCCAGCAGCTTTGAAGGGACCGGGGCCAACGTCCTGACTTTC. Translation: CASSFEGTGANVLTF.

Only a few counts were recorded for this clonotype. The chain couples TRBV28 to TRBJ1-5, with 9 bases lining up with TRBD1. The CDR3 extends over 17 amino acids. Trimming cost V 3 bases and J 1 base; bases outside gene matches: 7. Germline loops: CDR1 MDHEN, CDR2 SYDVKM. The CDR3: CASSLSGTGLSNQPQHF. As DNA, the CDR3 is TGTGCCAGCAGTTTGAGTGGGACAGGGCTGAGCAATCAGCCCCAGCATTTT.

The table lists this clonotype with many counts. The chain has TRBV5-5 and TRBJ1-1; 8 bases agree with TRBD1. Germline CDR1 is SGHKS and CDR2 is YYEKEE (reference sequence). J lost 0 bases, V lost 4 bases, and 11 bases had no gene match. The CDR3 totals 17 residues. The CDR3, as DNA: TGTGCCAGCAGCGGAAAGACAGGGGTAGTCATGAACACTGAAGCTTTCTTT. Its translation is CASSGKTGVVMNTEAFF.

This clonotype came up once. A read error may explain this, as a much larger clone is one base away. V is TRBV6-6 and J is TRBJ1-1, with TRBD1 as a possible D gene (6 bases). Germline lookup yields CDR1 MNHNY and CDR2 SVGAGI (reference sequence). The CDR3 has 14 residues. In DNA, the CDR3 is TGTGCCAGCAGCCCCCAAGGGGGGGGAACTGAAGGTTTCTTT. Translated: CASSPQGGGTEGFF.

This chain connects TRBV7-6 to TRBJ1-5; tentatively, D is TRBD1 (6 bases). CDR3 length equals 13 residues. Trimming removed 5 bases at V and 6 bases at J, with 11 bases between. CDR1 is SGHVS, CDR2 FNYEAQ, per germline. The CDR3 loop reads CASSQGGAQPQHF. The CDR3 nucleotides read TGTGCCAGCAGCCAAGGGGGGGCTCAGCCCCAGCATTTT.

This clonotype was recorded many times. The chain links TRBV6-1 to TRBJ2-7; D is uncertain. Trimming shortened V by 7 bases and J by 2 bases, and 12 bases separated the two germline ends. CDR3 size: 13 residues. CDR1 and CDR2 from the germline V gene are MNHNS and SASEGT. This CDR3 reads CASNPLTTYEQYF. CDR3 nucleotides: TGTGCCAGCAACCCCCTAACTACCTACGAGCAGTACTTC.

The CDR3 bases are TGTGCCAGCAGTTTAGGCCCCGGTCGCGAGCAGTACTTC. This encodes CASSLGPGREQYF. The gene calls are TRBV28 and TRBJ2-7, with no clear D. The CDR3 is made up of 13 amino acids. V was trimmed by 2 bases and J by 6 bases, leaving 11 bases between them. The germline V gene has CDR1 MDHEN and CDR2 SYDVKM.

This clonotype was observed a handful of times. The chain's CDR3 is CASQSGYNEQFF. The CDR3 coding sequence is TGTGCCAGCCAGAGTGGCTACAATGAGCAGTTCTTC. This chain links TRBV28 with TRBJ2-1; D gene unclear. Trimming shortened V by 8 bases and J by 3 bases, and 8 bases separated the two germline ends. CDR1 is MDHEN, CDR2 SYDVKM, per germline. The CDR3 has 12 amino acids.

The table lists this clonotype with many counts. V and J are TRBV5-6 and TRBJ2-3; D call uncertain. The germline V gene has CDR1 SGHDT and CDR2 YYEEEE. The CDR3 has 14 amino acids. V was clipped by 4 bases and J by 2 bases, with 11 bases between them. The CDR3 region is CASSLISATDTQYF. DNA of the CDR3: TGTGCCAGCAGCCTGATCAGCGCCACAGATACGCAGTATTTT. Complete variable domain (other parts from reference TRBV5-6 and TRBJ2-3): DAGVTQSPTHLIKTRGQQVTLRCSPKSGHDTVSWYQQALGQGPQFIFQYYEEEERQRGNFPDRFSGHQFPNYSSELNVNALLLGDSALYLCASSLISATDTQYFGPGTRLTVL.

This clonotype was seen repeatedly, ten times or more. The chain joins TRBV11-2 to TRBJ1-2; D is unclear. Per the germline V gene, CDR1 is SGHAT and CDR2 is FQNNGV. The germline V and J ends were trimmed by 0 bases and 1 base, with 6 bases remaining between them. This CDR3 comprises 14 residues. CDR3 nucleotides: TGTGCCAGCAGCTTAGATAAAGTTAACTATGGCTACACCTTC. Translating gives CASSLDKVNYGYTF.

This clonotype was seen repeatedly, ten times or more. The chain is built from TRBV29-1 and TRBJ1-1; TRBD1 agrees at 7 bases. Looked up from germline, CDR1 is SQVTM and CDR2 is ANQGSEA. Germline trimming cut 5 bases from V and 8 bases from J; bases unmatched to any gene: 5. This CDR3 is built from 11 residues. The CDR3 region has the DNA TGCAGCGTTAGACAGGGCGGAGAAGCTTTCTTT. Translation: CSVRQGGEAFF.

This clonotype was seen ten or more times. The CDR3 loop is CASSLSPVTANTEAFF. The CDR3 bases are TGTGCCAGCAGCTTGTCCCCGGTCACCGCCAACACTGAAGCTTTCTTT. The genes are TRBV5-5 and TRBJ1-1; D is uncertain. This CDR3 comprises 16 residues. V gave up 1 base and J gave up 2 bases, with 15 bases separating them. CDR1 and CDR2 (germline): SGHKS, YYEKEE (reference sequence).

The table lists this clonotype with many counts. This chain uses TRBV29-1 with TRBJ2-1; 10 nucleotides align to TRBD1. Germline lookup yields CDR1 SQVTM and CDR2 ANQGSEA. There are 14 residues in the CDR3. J was trimmed by 8 bases and V by 4 bases; bases with no gene match: 8. CDR3 amino acids: CSVGDRGRGDEQFF. The CDR3 region has the DNA TGCAGCGTTGGGGACAGGGGCCGCGGGGATGAGCAGTTCTTC.

By sample fraction, this clonotype is medium-sized (0.01 to 0.1%). The CDR3 DNA follows: TGCAGTGCTAGAGGACTAGCGGAACCAGTCCTGCCCACAGATACGCAGTATTTT. Its protein is CSARGLAEPVLPTDTQYF. The chain has TRBV20-1 and TRBJ2-3, with 9 bases matching TRBD2. Per the germline V gene, CDR1 is DFQATT and CDR2 is SNEGSKA (reference sequence). The length of the CDR3 is 18 residues. V was clipped by 1 base and J by 2 bases; unmatched bases: 13.

This clonotype was seen ten or more times. This chain joins TRBV9 and TRBJ2-2; the D is unclear. Germline CDR1 and CDR2: SGDLS and YYNGEE. The CDR3 sequence is 11 residues long. Trimming took 4 bases from V and 7 from J, leaving 5 bases between them. CDR3 sequence (DNA): TGTGCCAGCAGCTACCACGGGGAGCTGTTTTTT. This gives the protein CASSYHGELFF.

This clonotype was found many times. The chain uses TRBV28 and TRBJ1-1, with 9 nucleotides matching TRBD1. Trimming removed 6 bases from V and 2 bases from J; junction bases left unmatched: 10. Germline CDR1 is MDHEN and CDR2 is SYDVKM. The CDR3 runs to 16 residues. DNA for the CDR3: TGTGCCAGCAGCTCCCATGGGACAGGGCGCAACACTGAAGCTTTCTTT. Amino acid sequence: CASSSHGTGRNTEAFF.

This clonotype was recorded at least ten times. The rearrangement joins TRBV7-9 to TRBJ2-7, with 10 bases that match TRBD2. Germline CDR1 reads SEHNR; CDR2 reads FQNEAQ (reference sequence). This CDR3 is 14 amino acids long. V shed 6 bases and J 2 bases; nucleotides not matched to a gene: 4. This chain's CDR3 is CASSGLAETYEQYF. CDR3 DNA: TGTGCCAGCAGTGGACTAGCGGAGACCTACGAGCAGTACTTC.